Following are 31 T cell receptor beta chains from one sample sequenced in a study of B cell selection in AIRE deficiency. CD4+CD127+ cells were sorted as the conventional CD4 T cells. Generated by immunoSEQ multiplex PCR, the TCRdb table keeps only in-frame clones and is missing some. Among roughly 25,000 clones listed, less than 97% were seen once. The sequencing sample was made of CD4+CD127+ conventional T cells sorted from PBMCs. The receptors originated from a human donor in good health.

The chain couples TRBV4-2 to TRBJ2-1, with a weak D call TRBD2 (6 bases). V lost 1 base and J lost 9, with 16 bases in between. This CDR3 contains 15 residues. The germline CDR1 and CDR2 sequences are LGHNA and YNFKEQ. CDR3 nucleotide sequence: TGTGCCAGCAGCCAAGCCAGACTAGGGCTGGGTGAGCAGTTCTTC. The encoded protein is CASSQARLGLGEQFF.

This sequence joins TRBV6-1 and TRBJ1-5, with D hard to call. V was shortened by 4 bases and J by 4 bases, with 11 bases between the two germline ends. The CDR3 spans 14 residues. Germline CDR1 reads MNHNS; CDR2 reads SASEGT. CDR3 DNA sequence: TGTGCCAGCAGTGCATACAGTGGGAATCAGCCCCAGCATTTT. This sequence encodes CASSAYSGNQPQHF.

Here the CDR3 reads CATVGGTTEAFF. The CDR3 DNA reads TGTGCTACTGTGGGGGGAACCACTGAAGCTTTCTTT. The chain carries TRBV30 and TRBJ1-1; weak D call: TRBD1 (5 bases). Per germline, CDR1 GTSNPN and CDR2 SVGIG (reference sequence). The CDR3 runs to 12 residues.

The chain joins TRBV10-3 to TRBJ1-2; the match to TRBD1 covers 11 bases. The V gene's germline CDR1 is ENHRY and CDR2 SYGVKD. The CDR3 extends over 15 amino acids. Unmatched junction bases numbered 9, after V lost 6 bases and J lost 6 bases. The DNA for the CDR3 is TGTGCCATCAGACCCCGGGACAGGGGGTCTAATGGCTACACCTTC. This codes for CAIRPRDRGSNGYTF.

This chain uses TRBV7-2 with TRBJ2-1; TRBD1 matches at 11 bases. Per the germline V gene, CDR1 is SGHTA and CDR2 is FQGNSA. V trimming: 1 base; J trimming: 7 bases; junction bases outside the gene matches: 6. The CDR3 totals 16 residues. CDR3 sequence reads: CASSLEGTGGWNEQFF. The DNA of the CDR3 is TGTGCCAGCAGCTTAGAAGGGACAGGGGGTTGGAATGAGCAGTTCTTC.

This clone was seen once. The chain joins TRBV6-4 to TRBJ2-7, with a possible D match to TRBD2 (6 bases). The V end was cut by 0 bases, the J end by 7 bases, with 28 bases between. Germline values: CDR1 MRHNA, CDR2 SNTAGT. The CDR3 runs to 19 residues. CDR3 DNA sequence: TGTGCCAGCAGTGACTCGAAGGCCGCGTTAAGGGTTCGGGGGAGGGAGCAGTACTTC. Translation gives CASSDSKAALRVRGREQYF.

The genes are TRBV7-2 and TRBJ2-3; 7 bases line up with TRBD1. The CDR3 has 15 amino acids. V shed 5 bases, J shed 2 bases, and the junction held 7 bases outside the gene matches. CDR1 and CDR2 (germline): SGHTA, FQGNSA. The CDR3 spells CASSRDSHLTDTQYF. The DNA of the CDR3 is TGTGCCAGCAGCCGGGACAGCCACCTCACAGATACGCAGTATTTT.

The chain combines TRBV7-9 with TRBJ2-5; D ambiguous. Germline CDR1 is SEHNR and CDR2 is FQNEAQ (reference sequence). This CDR3 spans 14 amino acids. V lost 2 bases and J lost 5, with 12 bases in between. The CDR3 DNA reads as TGTGCCAGCAGCTTATTGGTCGATAGGGAGACCCAGTACTTC. It translates to CASSLLVDRETQYF.

The rearrangement joins TRBV7-8 to TRBJ1-5, with a weak D call TRBD1 (5 bases). The CDR3 extends over 14 amino acids. The germline V gene encodes CDR1 SGHVS and CDR2 FQNEAQ. The V end lost 5 bases, the J end lost 6 bases, and 14 bases lay between the germline ends. Here the CDR3 DNA reads TGTGCCAGCAGCCCCCAGGGCAAGGGTCAGCCCCAGCATTTT. It translates to CASSPQGKGQPQHF.

The chain links TRBV19 to TRBJ1-1, with TRBD1 identical over 7 bases. The CDR3 is made up of 14 amino acids. V shed 6 bases and J 4 bases; nucleotides not matched to a gene: 8. Germline CDR1 is LNHDA and CDR2 is SQIVND (reference sequence). CDR3 region: CASRPRAGGTEAFF. Written as DNA, the CDR3 is TGTGCCAGTAGGCCCCGGGCAGGGGGCACTGAAGCTTTCTTT.

The CDR3 nucleotides are TGTGCCAGCAGTTATGATCGGGGGCGGCAGTACTTC. Amino acids: CASSYDRGRQYF. The rearrangement joins TRBV6-6 to TRBJ2-7; D may match TRBD1 or TRBD2 (6 bases each). Germline loops: CDR1 MNHNY, CDR2 SVGAGI (reference sequence). V was clipped by 3 bases and J by 9 bases, with 12 bases between them. The CDR3 extends over 12 amino acids.

The chain combines TRBV29-1 with TRBJ2-1; 10 nucleotides align to TRBD1. The CDR3 has 15 amino acids. With 4 bases clipped from V and 7 bases from J, the junction kept 10 bases outside the gene matches. CDR1 SQVTM and CDR2 ANQGSEA come from the germline V gene. The CDR3 loop reads CSVGRTGGVLNEQFF. DNA of the CDR3: TGCAGCGTTGGACGGACAGGGGGAGTTTTAAATGAGCAGTTCTTC.

CDR3 in amino acids: CSVQVSGNTIYF. In DNA form, the CDR3 reads TGCAGCGTACAGGTTTCTGGAAACACCATATATTTT. The chain is built from TRBV29-1 and TRBJ1-3, with TRBD1 as a possible D gene (5 bases). Germline CDR1 reads SQVTM; CDR2 reads ANQGSEA. The CDR3 extends over 12 amino acids. Deletions cut 6 bases from V and 1 base from J, with 7 bases between.

This rearrangement joins TRBV28 to TRBJ2-3; 12 bases are shared with TRBD2. From germline, CDR1 is MDHEN and CDR2 SYDVKM. The ends lost 5 bases at V and 0 bases at J; junction bases unmatched: 12. The CDR3 consists of 19 residues. In DNA form, the CDR3 reads TGTGCCAGCAGTCCCAGATCGGGACTAGCGGGTACTAGCACAGATACGCAGTATTTT. As protein: CASSPRSGLAGTSTDTQYF.

This chain connects TRBV7-2 to TRBJ2-1; 11 bases match TRBD1. The ends lost 5 bases at V and 9 bases at J; junction bases unmatched: 6. The germline V gene encodes CDR1 SGHTA and CDR2 FQGNSA. This CDR3 has 14 residues. CDR3 protein: CASSTGQGGGEQFF. CDR3 coding DNA: TGTGCCAGCAGCACGGGACAGGGGGGCGGTGAGCAGTTCTTC. The full variable domain, with the rest looked up from reference TRBV7-2 and TRBJ2-1, is GAGVSQSPSNKVTEKGKDVELRCDPISGHTALYWYRQSLGQGLEFLIYFQGNSAPDKSGLPSDRFSAERTGGSVSTLTIQRTQQEDSAVYLCASSTGQGGGEQFFGPGTRLTVL.

As for this clone: The sample has other DNA sequences that encode this CDR3 too. This chain links TRBV6-5 with TRBJ2-7; TRBD1 matches at 9 bases. This CDR3 region has 14 residues. Germline assignment: CDR1 MNHEY and CDR2 SVGAGI. Trimming took 2 bases from V and 4 from J; bases not matched to a gene: 3. The CDR3: CASSYRTGAYEQYF. Here the CDR3 DNA reads TGTGCCAGCAGTTACAGGACAGGGGCATACGAGCAGTACTTC.

The J gene is TRBJ2-7, the V gene TRBV28; 7 bases map to TRBD2. CDR3 length: 14 residues. From germline, CDR1 is MDHEN and CDR2 SYDVKM. Germline trimming cut 6 bases from V and 4 bases from J; bases unmatched to any gene: 9. CDR3 bases: TGTGCCAGCAGCCCGAGCGGGATCTGGTACGAGCAGTACTTC. This sequence encodes CASSPSGIWYEQYF.

The genes are TRBV5-4 and TRBJ2-7, with 7 nucleotides matching TRBD1. V gave up 2 bases and J gave up 2 bases; unmatched junction bases: 7. Germline lookup yields CDR1 SGHNT and CDR2 YYREEE (reference sequence). The CDR3 length is 15 residues. Written as DNA, the CDR3 is TGTGCCAGCAGCTTCAGTCCCCAGGGGGCCTACGAGCAGTACTTC. Translating gives CASSFSPQGAYEQYF.

This sequence joins TRBV5-6 and TRBJ2-2; possibly TRBD2 for D (7 bases). Deletions cut 6 bases from V and 4 bases from J, with 16 bases between. This CDR3 comprises 15 residues. CDR1 SGHDT and CDR2 YYEEEE come from the germline V gene. The CDR3 region is CASTRRGRGTGELFF. DNA for the CDR3: TGTGCCAGCACCAGGAGGGGGAGGGGCACCGGGGAGCTGTTTTTT.

The genes are TRBV7-8 and TRBJ1-5, with D unresolved. V was pared by 5 bases and J by 1 base, with 6 bases between. This CDR3 has 13 amino acids. Germline V gene sequence: CDR1 SGHVS, CDR2 FQNEAQ. Written as DNA, the CDR3 is TGTGCCAGCAGCGGTACAAGCAATCAGCCCCAGCATTTT. This codes for CASSGTSNQPQHF.

The CDR3 bases are TGTGCCAGCAAAGGGGGACTAGCGGGAGCCGAGCAGTACTTC. Protein product: CASKGGLAGAEQYF. The chain has TRBV27 and TRBJ2-7, with TRBD2 identical over 14 bases. V shed 7 bases, J shed 6 bases, and the junction held 5 bases outside the gene matches. CDR1 is MNHEY and CDR2 is SMNVEV in the germline V gene (reference sequence). The CDR3 covers 14 residues.

The chain has TRBV2 and TRBJ2-7; 9 nucleotides align to TRBD1. Germline V gives CDR1 SNHLY, CDR2 FYNNEI. This CDR3 has 12 residues. V shed 11 bases, J shed 4 bases, and the junction held 6 bases outside the gene matches. The CDR3: CAGGQGGYEQYF. The CDR3 coding sequence is TGTGCCGGGGGACAGGGCGGATACGAGCAGTACTTC.

The CDR3 DNA reads TGTGCCAGCGGCAGGATCTCTGGAAACACCATATATTTT. The encoded protein is CASGRISGNTIYF. This chain joins TRBV27 and TRBJ1-3; no clear D gene. Trimming shortened V by 8 bases and J by 0 bases, and 8 bases separated the two germline ends. The germline V gene has CDR1 MNHEY and CDR2 SMNVEV (reference sequence). This CDR3 is 13 amino acids long.

The rearrangement uses TRBV27 and TRBJ1-1; TRBD1 matches at 7 bases. The CDR3 spans 15 residues. The J segment lost 5 bases and the V segment lost 5 bases, leaving 11 bases of the junction unmatched. Looked up from germline, CDR1 is MNHEY and CDR2 is SMNVEV (reference sequence). The CDR3 DNA sequence: TGTGCCAGCAGTGCCCGAAGGGCGACAGGGACTGAAGCTTTCTTT. As protein: CASSARRATGTEAFF.

This clone was detected only once. The rearrangement uses TRBV9 and TRBJ1-6, with 7 bases lining up with TRBD1. The V segment lost 0 bases and the J segment 7 bases; nucleotides outside the gene matches: 4. This CDR3 is 15 amino acids long. The germline gives CDR1 SGDLS, CDR2 YYNGEE. DNA for the CDR3: TGTGCCAGCAGCGTAGGACAGGGTGGGAATTCACCCCTCCACTTT. Protein: CASSVGQGGNSPLHF. The full variable domain, in which reference TRBV9 and TRBJ1-6 provide the parts outside the CDR3, is DSGVTQTPKHLITATGQRVTLRCSPRSGDLSVYWYQQSLDQGLQFLIQYYNGEERAKGNILERFSAQQFPDLHSELNLSSLELGDSALYFCASSVGQGGNSPLHFGNGTRLTVT.

Notes on this clone: Other DNA sequences from this sample encode an identical CDR3 as well. The chain links TRBV28 to TRBJ1-1; D may be TRBD1 (6 bases). CDR3 length: 12 residues. V lost 3 bases and J lost 6, with 8 bases in between. CDR1 and CDR2 (germline): MDHEN, SYDVKM. The CDR3 protein is CASSLGHPEAFF. The CDR3 nucleotides are TGTGCCAGCAGTTTGGGACACCCTGAAGCTTTCTTT. The variable domain in full, with the rest retrieved from reference TRBV28 and TRBJ1-1, is DVKVTQSSRYLVKRTGEKVFLECVQDMDHENMFWYRQDPGLGLRLIYFSYDVKMKEKGDIPEGYSVSREKKERFSLILESASTNQTSMYLCASSLGHPEAFFGQGTRLTVV.

The chain employs TRBV4-2 and TRBJ2-7, with 7 bases aligning to TRBD2. V lost 3 bases and J lost 3; bases outside the gene matches: 5. This CDR3 comprises 14 residues. Germline CDR1 is LGHNA and CDR2 is YNFKEQ. CDR3 residues: CASSQRGGSYEQYF. The DNA for the CDR3 is TGTGCCAGCAGCCAGAGGGGCGGGAGCTACGAGCAGTACTTC.

This clone is a singleton in its sample. V and J are TRBV7-9 and TRBJ2-3; D possibly corresponds to TRBD2 (5 bases). With 5 bases removed from V and 6 bases from J, the gap between germline ends came to 9 bases. This CDR3 has 12 residues. Germline CDR1 reads SEHNR; CDR2 reads FQNEAQ (reference sequence). CDR3 DNA: TGTGCCAGCAGCCTACTAGTGGATACGCAGTATTTT. It specifies CASSLLVDTQYF.

DNA for the CDR3: TGCGCCAGCAGCTTGCAGGGTACTAATGAAAAACTGTTTTTT. As protein: CASSLQGTNEKLFF. The chain is built from TRBV5-1 and TRBJ1-4; TRBD1 might be the D (5 bases). There are 14 residues in the CDR3. Trimming took off 1 base at V and 2 bases at J, with 6 bases between the two ends. Germline CDR1 SGHRS, CDR2 YFSETQ.

This clone has a handful of counts. Relative to the germline gene, one junction end is altered; a read error may explain this. The V call is TRBV7-7, the J call TRBJ2-5, with D perhaps matching TRBD2 (6 bases). Germline lookup yields CDR1 SSHAT and CDR2 FNYEAQ (reference sequence). The CDR3 length is 15 residues. CDR3 region: CASSLGREWRETQYF. The CDR3 DNA follows: TGTGCTAGCAGCTTAGGACGGGAGTGGAGGGAGACCCAGTACTTC.

J is TRBJ1-1 and V is TRBV28; 7 bases align to TRBD1. Germline CDR1 and CDR2: MDHEN and SYDVKM. V trimming: 6 bases; J trimming: 5 bases; junction bases outside the gene matches: 21. This CDR3 has 18 residues. CDR3 protein: CASSLPRGGGIFGTEAFF. The CDR3 DNA reads as TGTGCCAGCAGCCTACCCCGGGGAGGGGGCATCTTCGGTACTGAAGCTTTCTTT.